The subject of this entry is one TCR beta chain. Its specific antigen is unknown. Base qualities were left out, and no much larger clone turns up one base away. Receptors were amplified or captured by the immunoSEQ multiplex PCR assay. A mixture of 60 forward primers for TCR Vbeta segments and 13 reverse primers for TCR Jbeta segments was used in the multiplex PCR. The CDR3 region of rearranged TCR beta genes was amplified from genomic DNA with a multiplex PCR assay. The Illumina HiSeq System was used to sequence the amplified TCR beta libraries as 87-base-pair reads. The authors processed their data as follows. In a later analysis, some 80 million unique TCR beta chains were counted across the roughly 610 repertoires, and around 10 million of these chains were shared by at least two donors. Raw reads were error-corrected and collapsed into unique sequences by a nearest-neighbor algorithm in which closely related sequences were merged to remove PCR and sequencing errors. CDR3 sequences were aligned to IMGT reference sequences to assign V, D and J gene segments. For a sequence to be retained, a match of at least six nucleotides was required to both a V gene segment and a J gene segment. Rearrangements were called productive when the CDR3 lacked stop codons and stayed in frame with V and J; all others were non-productive. Following IMGT convention, CDR3 was defined as the stretch from the second conserved V-encoded cysteine to the conserved J-encoded phenylalanine. In an earlier analysis of approximately 590 of the donors, sequences lacking an unambiguous match to a single V gene segment were excluded. In an earlier analysis of a few hundred of the donors, a V segment was called functional when productive rearrangements were above 56.7%, and segregating when the standard deviation between donors exceeded 5%. To diagnose cytomegalovirus status from the catalog of TCR beta chain sequences, a statistical classification framework was built. In a later analysis, TCR nucleotide sequences were compared against IMGT/GENE-DB human TR gene sequences so that V and J genes could be assigned. A later analysis assigned CDR3 sequences and most-parsimonious VDJ recombination scenarios with the TCRdist pipeline. A later analysis defined each TCR beta chain by its CDR3 amino acid sequence plus V-gene family, and excluded reads lacking a unique V-gene family. A later analysis removed 500 to 600 highly shared, low-generation-probability nucleotide sequences to deal with suspected cross-contamination and a sequencing artifact. In a later analysis, a clonal expansion index was calculated for each public chain from normalized within-repertoire ranks of inferred template counts. Generation probabilities in a later analysis came from a VDJ recombination model fitted to out-of-frame rearrangements, and those results were checked against IGoR. In a later analysis, hypergeometric tests were used to score TCR-TCR, TCR-HLA and TCR-CMV co-occurrence, with a repertoire-size bias correction applied to TCR pairs. False discovery rates were estimated in a later analysis by permuting HLA or CMV assignments 20 times. In a later analysis, co-occurring TCRs were grouped using DBSCAN, and TCRdist sequence similarity was added for clustering within HLA-allele-positive subsets. Repertoires with fewer than 30,000 or more than 120,000 public chains were left out of co-occurrence clustering, as were about five repertoires with anomalous nucleotide sharing. TCRdb took over this immuneACCESS table, retaining in-frame rearrangements with V and J assigned. Such tables are incomplete; in checked studies, under half of the missing clones stem from an unresolved V gene, and the remainder is unexplained. That table supplies the V and J calls and clone size; D and trimming were determined from the DNA. The sample table contains about 150,000 clones; only one count was recorded for about three quarters of them. Clones ranked in the top ten supply under 4.5% of the sample.

The data were taken from a study of cytomegalovirus exposure and HLA in healthy donors (dated by TCRdb to about 2017). Regarding the complete study: An earlier analysis of approximately 640 of the donors reported roughly 270 Gb of sequence data and some 120 million unique TCR beta sequences from roughly 180 million T cells. Approximately 330 gigabases of sequencing data and 70 million to 100 million unique TCR sequences made up an early release that covered around 640 HLA-typed donors. Of the roughly 400 genotyped donors, 81% fell in the genetic ancestry cluster associated with self-reported Caucasian donors. The study aimed to test whether cataloging public T cell receptors could reveal signatures of past pathogen exposure. Using immunosequencing, the study profiled T cell repertoires from some 670 subjects and related those repertoires to cytomegalovirus serostatus. In addition to the first cohort of 650 to 750 subjects, a separate validation cohort of 120 different subjects was used. To predict cytomegalovirus infection status, the study combined high-throughput TCR immunosequencing, statistical association of individual TCRs with disease status, and machine learning. A later analysis re-analyzed previously published TCR beta repertoires from about 730 donors and added high-resolution HLA genotyping to study TCR occurrence patterns. Rather than drawing on any new phenotypic data, the later analysis identified candidate immune exposures from TCR beta sequences and the way those sequences occurred across donors. An earlier analysis of approximately 630 of the donors applied high-throughput TCR beta sequencing to assess whether each TCR beta V gene segment acted as functional or pseudogenic. Donor age, sex, ethnicity and CMV serostatus were collected together with the repertoire data. A later genetic analysis used genome-wide SNP genotypes for about three fifths of the 666 donors, treating that subset as a discovery cohort. Every repertoire in the discovery cohort had been generated on one and the same sequencing platform. Class I and class II HLA loci were covered by the typing at four-digit resolution. The number of typed donors differed by locus: about 620-640 for A, B, C, DRB1 and DQB1; 522 for DQA1; 600 to 610 for DPA1; and 400 to 480 for DPB1. Because of strong linkage in the cohort, a handful of DR-DQ haplotypes were treated as single units for association and clustering. On average, roughly 250,000 unique TCR beta nucleotide sequences were sequenced per donor among 300 to 500 genotyped donors of the cohort, with around 19% of those sequences being non-productive. The investigation overall reported the following: Across donors, most TCR sequences were observed very rarely, whereas some public TCRs were present in many individuals. A later analysis found that HLA-associated TCR beta chains were more clonally expanded and had lower generation probabilities than equally common non-associated chains. In a later analysis, around 17,000 TCR beta sequences were associated with specific HLA alleles at a false discovery rate of 0.05. Because HLA typing was missing for some donors at each locus, association tests included only the typed subset. Some IMGT-functional V segments, including TRBV6-2 and TRBV6-3, could not be told apart with the 87-base-pair reads, so those segments were excluded. In a later genetic analysis, a missense DCLRE1C variant was associated with V-gene and J-gene trimming of TCR beta chains, and the association was replicated in an independent cohort. A later analysis reported that several top co-occurrence clusters appeared linked to parvovirus B19, influenza, CMV and Epstein-Barr virus. Cytomegalovirus status was reported to be diagnosed by the classifier with high specificity and sensitivity in both the original and validation cohorts. Linkage disequilibrium might explain the correlated functional status among segregating V segments, but an unknown experimental factor could not be ruled out. Assigning TCR associations to individual alleles was difficult when HLA alleles, especially DR and DQ, strongly co-occurred. According to a later analysis, most CMV-associated TCR beta chains appeared to be HLA-restricted, and the HLA associations seemed to be driven largely by CMV exposure. A total of some 180 TCR beta chains were listed by the study as associated with cytomegalovirus. The presence/absence analyses assumed that sequencing depth was roughly uniform across donors, and that assumption may not be true. A further reported finding was that TCR beta sequences accurately predicted the HLA-A and HLA-B alleles for most subjects in the first cohort. Compared with the roughly 670-donor mean, donors in an Asian-associated ancestry cluster had fewer N-insertions in productive TCRs, according to a later genetic analysis. The earlier analysis of fewer than 750 of the donors excluded 15 to 20 rarely observed V segments, including chromosome 9 orphons, because counts were too low. A group of highly shared sequence variants was considered likely to be a technical artifact of the sequencing pipeline. CMV serostatus was the only immune exposure information available for the cohort. In an earlier analysis of approximately 600 of the donors, most TCR beta V segments were observed in productive rearrangements about 90% or about 30% of the time, broadly matching IMGT annotations. According to the authors, the approach could potentially be generalized to other disease states and immunological phenotypes. This cohort had only TCR beta chains sequenced, and the lack of alpha or paired-chain data limited which features could be detected. A few of the identified cytomegalovirus-associated TCR beta chains were confirmed in vitro to be specific for cytomegalovirus antigens. A later analysis found that TCR association rates varied across HLA loci, with DRB1 alleles showing the most associated TCRs and HLA-C alleles the fewest.

The cohort was made up of approximately 670 healthy bone marrow donors. At the time of sampling, all cohort members were nominally healthy, though unrecorded immune exposures were likely present. The donor tested CMV seronegative, placing the donor among the 350 or so seronegative members of the cohort. A peripheral blood sample was collected from each donor, and TCR beta sequencing was performed on peripheral blood mononuclear cells. The Qiagen DNeasy Blood Extraction Kit was used to extract genomic DNA from the blood cell samples. Via the germline V gene (reference sequence), CDR1 is MNHEY and CDR2 SMNVEV. The CDR3 runs 16 residues from the cysteine to the phenylalanine. Only the CDR3 region is kept as DNA, spanning 48 bases read in frame from base 1. V is pared back by 0 bases and J by 2 bases, with 13 bases lying between the germline termini.

The receptor's source is a woman aged 40 to 50 in good health and CMV-seronegative. The chain is assembled from TRBV27 and TRBJ2-5; TRBD1 is possibly the D segment (6 matching bases). The specimen sequenced was PBMCs. The CDR3 is CASSLSPRTAQETQYF. The nucleotide sequence reads as follows: TGTGCCAGCAGTTTATCCCCCCGGACAGCTCAAGAGACCCAGTACTTC.